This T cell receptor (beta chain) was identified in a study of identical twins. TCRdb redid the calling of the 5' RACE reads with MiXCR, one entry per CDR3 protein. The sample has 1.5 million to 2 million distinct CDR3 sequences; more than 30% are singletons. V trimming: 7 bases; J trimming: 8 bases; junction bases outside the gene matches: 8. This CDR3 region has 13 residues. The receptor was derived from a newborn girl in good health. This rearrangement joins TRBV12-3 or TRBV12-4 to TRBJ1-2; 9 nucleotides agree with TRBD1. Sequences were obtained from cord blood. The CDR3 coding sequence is TGTGCCAGCACCCTATCGACAGGGGGAGGCTACACCTTC. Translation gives CASTLSTGGGYTF.